These T cell receptor beta chains were read from a single sample in a study of T-cell reconstitution after alpha-beta-depleted transplantation in children. Via MiXCR, TCRdb re-called the PCR reads, giving one row per CDR3 protein. The table has under 300,000 distinct CDR3 sequences, more than 9% seen once; the top ten hold less than 25%. Sequenced here: peripheral blood, sampled 180 days after TCRalphabeta/CD19-depleted stem cell transplant. The source is a male patient between 2 and 15 years old who had a stem cell transplant for chronic granulomatous disease, so the T cells may come from the graft donor. CDR3s include the opening cysteine and the closing phenylalanine or tryptophan. Each record gives: D gene, V gene, clone size, J gene, CDR3 length, CDR3 protein, CDR3 DNA. D genes are given only for firm matches. The size field reads once, few, many or a size class.

D gene: TRBD2; V gene: TRBV6-5; clone size: many; J gene: TRBJ2-1; CDR3 length: 17; CDR3 protein: CASSYGRTSGGPNEQFF; CDR3 DNA: TGTGCCAGCAGTTACGGAAGGACTAGCGGGGGCCCCAATGAGCAGTTCTTC
D gene: TRBD1; V gene: TRBV5-1; clone size: many; J gene: TRBJ1-6; CDR3 length: 14; CDR3 protein: CASSWGQDNSPLHF; CDR3 DNA: TGCGCCAGCAGCTGGGGACAGGATAATTCACCCCTCCACTTT
D gene: TRBD2; V gene: TRBV3-1; clone size: few; J gene: TRBJ2-3; CDR3 length: 20; CDR3 protein: CASSQYRLAGVIGVSDTQYF; CDR3 DNA: TGTGCCAGCAGCCAATATCGTCTAGCGGGAGTGATAGGGGTGTCAGATACGCAGTATTTT
D gene: TRBD2; V gene: TRBV10-3; clone size: few; J gene: TRBJ2-1; CDR3 length: 15; CDR3 protein: CAISGTIGGADEQFF; CDR3 DNA: TGTGCCATCAGCGGGACTATCGGGGGGGCCGATGAGCAGTTCTTC
D gene: NA; V gene: TRBV18; clone size: many; J gene: TRBJ2-3; CDR3 length: 13; CDR3 protein: CASSPSSTDTQYF; CDR3 DNA: TGTGCCAGCAGCCCGAGTAGCACAGATACGCAGTATTTT
D gene: NA; V gene: TRBV20-1; clone size: many; J gene: TRBJ2-5; CDR3 length: 13; CDR3 protein: CSAIGRPQETQYF; CDR3 DNA: TGCAGTGCTATCGGGCGGCCCCAAGAGACCCAGTACTTC
D gene: NA; V gene: TRBV7-8; clone size: many; J gene: TRBJ1-1; CDR3 length: 16; CDR3 protein: CASSLIKQLEGTEAFF; CDR3 DNA: TGTGCCAGCAGCTTAATAAAACAGTTGGAGGGCACTGAAGCTTTCTTT
D gene: NA; V gene: TRBV28; clone size: few; J gene: TRBJ2-5; CDR3 length: 15; CDR3 protein: CASSPGPPVRETQYF; CDR3 DNA: TGTGCCAGCAGTCCTGGACCGCCCGTCCGAGAGACCCAGTACTTC
D gene: NA; V gene: TRBV30; clone size: few; J gene: TRBJ2-5; CDR3 length: 14; CDR3 protein: CAWSWAGTQETQYF; CDR3 DNA: TGTGCCTGGAGTTGGGCGGGGACCCAAGAGACCCAGTACTTC
D gene: NA; V gene: TRBV12-3/TRBV12-4; clone size: many; J gene: TRBJ1-1; CDR3 length: 15; CDR3 protein: CASRVGLLMNTEAFF; CDR3 DNA: TGTGCCAGCAGGGTCGGGCTTTTGATGAACACTGAAGCTTTCTTT
D gene: NA; V gene: TRBV6-5; clone size: many; J gene: TRBJ1-2; CDR3 length: 15; CDR3 protein: CASTLMGPGAYGYTF; CDR3 DNA: TGTGCCAGCACCCTCATGGGTCCTGGGGCCTATGGCTACACCTTC
D gene: NA; V gene: TRBV7-8; clone size: many; J gene: TRBJ1-2; CDR3 length: 14; CDR3 protein: CASSPYRETYGYTF; CDR3 DNA: TGTGCCAGCAGCCCTTACCGGGAAACCTATGGCTACACCTTC
D gene: TRBD1; V gene: TRBV4-1; clone size: few; J gene: TRBJ2-6; CDR3 length: 17; CDR3 protein: CASSHKRQGTWANVLTF; CDR3 DNA: TGCGCCAGCAGCCACAAACGACAGGGTACGTGGGCCAACGTCCTGACTTTC
D gene: NA; V gene: TRBV3-1; clone size: many; J gene: TRBJ2-7; CDR3 length: 14; CDR3 protein: CASSQNRDTYEQYF; CDR3 DNA: TGTGCCAGCAGCCAAAACCGGGACACCTACGAGCAGTACTTC
D gene: NA; V gene: TRBV12-3/TRBV12-4; clone size: many; J gene: TRBJ2-7; CDR3 length: 13; CDR3 protein: CASAVYSSEWQYF; CDR3 DNA: TGTGCCAGCGCAGTTTACTCATCCGAATGGCAGTACTTC
D gene: NA; V gene: TRBV7-9; clone size: few; J gene: TRBJ1-1; CDR3 length: 12; CDR3 protein: CASSLSITEAFF; CDR3 DNA: TGTGCCAGCAGCTTAAGTATCACTGAAGCTTTCTTT
D gene: NA; V gene: TRBV5-1; clone size: many; J gene: TRBJ2-3; CDR3 length: 18; CDR3 protein: CASSSKKGSGRRTDTQYF; CDR3 DNA: TGCGCCAGCAGCTCTAAAAAAGGCAGCGGAAGGAGAACAGATACGCAGTATTTT